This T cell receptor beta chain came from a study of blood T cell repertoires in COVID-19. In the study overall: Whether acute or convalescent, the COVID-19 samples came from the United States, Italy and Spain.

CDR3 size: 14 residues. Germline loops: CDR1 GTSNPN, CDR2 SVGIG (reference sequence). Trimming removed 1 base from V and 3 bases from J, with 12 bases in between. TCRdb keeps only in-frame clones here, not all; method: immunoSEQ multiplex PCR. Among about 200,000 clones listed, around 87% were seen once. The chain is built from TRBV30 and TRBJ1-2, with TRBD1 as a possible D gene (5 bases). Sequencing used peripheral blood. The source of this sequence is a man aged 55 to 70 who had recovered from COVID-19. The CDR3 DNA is TGTGCCTGGAGTGGGCGGGGAGGGGACTATGGCTACACCTTC. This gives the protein CAWSGRGGDYGYTF.